Detailed here is one TCR beta chain. Its antigen remains unknown. Sorted-subset replicate PCR reactions contained roughly 200 ng DNA, corresponding to approximately 30,000 T cell genomes. Sequencing used immunoSEQ multiplex PCR; TCRdb keeps in-frame clones, though not all of them. The profile shows some 2,400,000 clones, approximately 95% of them singletons. This entry belongs to a study of shared clonotypes between healthy human individuals. Study-level results: The study generally estimated greater richness for naive than memory subsets.

The germline gives CDR1 SNHLY, CDR2 FYNNEI. CDR3 size: 13 residues. Trimming removed 10 bases from V and 10 bases from J; junction bases left unmatched: 12. This receptor was identified in a man younger than 30 in good health. V usage is TRBV2 and J usage is TRBJ2-1, with 8 bases identical to TRBD2. The sequenced sample was naive CD4+ T cells sorted from blood. Subset here: CD45RA+ positively selected. The CDR3 bases are TGTGCCACGTCACAGGGACTAGATCGGGAGCAGTTCTTC. It specifies CATSQGLDREQFF. The variable domain in full, completed from reference TRBV2 and TRBJ2-1, reads EPEVTQTPSHQVTQMGQEVILRCVPISNHLYFYWYRQILGQKVEFLVSFYNNEISEKSEIFDDQFSVERPDGSNFTLKIRSTKLEDSAMYFCATSQGLDREQFFGPGTRLTVL.